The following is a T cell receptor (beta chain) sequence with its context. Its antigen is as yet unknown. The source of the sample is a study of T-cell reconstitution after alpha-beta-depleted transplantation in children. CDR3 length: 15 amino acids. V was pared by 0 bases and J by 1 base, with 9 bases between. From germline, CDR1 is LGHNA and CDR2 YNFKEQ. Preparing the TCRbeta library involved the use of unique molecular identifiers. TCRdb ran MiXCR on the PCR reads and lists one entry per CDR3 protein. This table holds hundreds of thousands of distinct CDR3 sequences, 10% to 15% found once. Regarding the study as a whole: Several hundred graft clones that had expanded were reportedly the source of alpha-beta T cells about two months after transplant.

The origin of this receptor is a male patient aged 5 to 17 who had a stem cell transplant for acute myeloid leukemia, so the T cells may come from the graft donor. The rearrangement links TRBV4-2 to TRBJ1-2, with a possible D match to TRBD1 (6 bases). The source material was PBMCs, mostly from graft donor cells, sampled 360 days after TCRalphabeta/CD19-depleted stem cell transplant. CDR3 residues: CASSQDEGGNYGYTF. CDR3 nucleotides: TGTGCCAGCAGCCAAGACGAGGGGGGTAACTATGGCTACACCTTC.